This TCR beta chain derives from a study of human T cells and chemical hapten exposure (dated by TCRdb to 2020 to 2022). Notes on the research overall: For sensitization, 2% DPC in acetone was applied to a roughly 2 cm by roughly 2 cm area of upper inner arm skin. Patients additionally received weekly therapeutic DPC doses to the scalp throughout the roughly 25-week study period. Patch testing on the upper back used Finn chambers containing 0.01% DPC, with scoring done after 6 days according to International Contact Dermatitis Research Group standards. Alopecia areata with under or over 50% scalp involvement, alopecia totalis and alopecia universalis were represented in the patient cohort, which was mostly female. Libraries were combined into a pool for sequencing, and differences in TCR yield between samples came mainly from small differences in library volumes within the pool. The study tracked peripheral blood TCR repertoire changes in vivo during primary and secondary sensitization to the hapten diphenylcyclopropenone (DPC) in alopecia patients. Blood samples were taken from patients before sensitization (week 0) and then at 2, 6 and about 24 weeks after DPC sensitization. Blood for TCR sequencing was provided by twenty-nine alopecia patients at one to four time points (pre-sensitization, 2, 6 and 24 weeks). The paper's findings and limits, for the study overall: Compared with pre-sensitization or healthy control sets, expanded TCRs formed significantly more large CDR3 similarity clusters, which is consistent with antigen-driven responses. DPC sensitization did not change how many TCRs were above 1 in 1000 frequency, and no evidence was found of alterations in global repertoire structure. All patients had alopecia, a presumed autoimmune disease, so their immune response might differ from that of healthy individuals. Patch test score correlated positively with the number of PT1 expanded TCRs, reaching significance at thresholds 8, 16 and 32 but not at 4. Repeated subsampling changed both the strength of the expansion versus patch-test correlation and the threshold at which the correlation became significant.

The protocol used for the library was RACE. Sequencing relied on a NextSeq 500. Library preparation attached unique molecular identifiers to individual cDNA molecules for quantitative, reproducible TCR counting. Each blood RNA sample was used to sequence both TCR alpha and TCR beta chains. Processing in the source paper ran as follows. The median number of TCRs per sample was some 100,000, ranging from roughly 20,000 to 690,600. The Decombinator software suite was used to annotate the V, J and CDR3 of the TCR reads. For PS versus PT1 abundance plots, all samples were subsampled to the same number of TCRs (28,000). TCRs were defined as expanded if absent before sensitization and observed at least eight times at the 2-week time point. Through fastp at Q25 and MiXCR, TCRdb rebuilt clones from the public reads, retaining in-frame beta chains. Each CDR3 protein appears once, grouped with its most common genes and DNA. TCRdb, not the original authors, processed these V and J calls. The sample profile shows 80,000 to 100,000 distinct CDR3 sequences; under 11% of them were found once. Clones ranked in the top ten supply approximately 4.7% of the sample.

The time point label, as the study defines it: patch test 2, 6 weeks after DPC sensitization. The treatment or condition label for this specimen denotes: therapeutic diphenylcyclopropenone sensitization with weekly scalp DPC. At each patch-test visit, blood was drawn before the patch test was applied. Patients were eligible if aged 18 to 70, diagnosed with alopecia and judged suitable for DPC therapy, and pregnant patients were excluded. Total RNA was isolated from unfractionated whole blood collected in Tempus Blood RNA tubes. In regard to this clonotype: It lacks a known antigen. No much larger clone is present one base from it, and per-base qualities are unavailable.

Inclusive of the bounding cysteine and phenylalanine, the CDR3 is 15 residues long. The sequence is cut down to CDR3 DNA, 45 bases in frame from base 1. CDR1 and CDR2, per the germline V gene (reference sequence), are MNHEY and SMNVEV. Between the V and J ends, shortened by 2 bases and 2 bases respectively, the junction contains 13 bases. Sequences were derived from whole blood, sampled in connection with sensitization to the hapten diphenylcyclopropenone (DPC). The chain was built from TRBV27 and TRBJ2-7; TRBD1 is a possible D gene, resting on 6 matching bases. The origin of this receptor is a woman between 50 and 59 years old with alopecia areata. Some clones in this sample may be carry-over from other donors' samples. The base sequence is TGTGCCAGCAGTTTACAGGGGCACCCGGCCTACGAGCAGTACTTC. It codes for CASSLQGHPAYEQYF.